This entry lists 20 T cell receptor beta chains sequenced from one sample in a study of human T cells and chemical hapten exposure (TCRdb year 2021). The library relied on RACE. Sequencer: NextSeq 500. TCRdb reprocessing: public reads trimmed at Q25 with fastp, clones called with MiXCR, in-frame beta chains kept. Each entry merges the rows of one CDR3 protein and shows their most common DNA and genes. A total of about 46,000 distinct CDR3 sequences appear in this sample, roughly 4% of them only once. The top ten clones comprise roughly 1.7% of the sample. The label giving this sample's time point can be read as: healthy volunteer bleed at 2 weeks. Total RNA was extracted from unfractionated whole blood collected in Tempus Blood RNA tubes. The sequencing sample was made of whole blood. The source of these receptors is a female donor in good health. Some clones in this sample may be carry-over from other donors' samples.

This clonotype was seen ten or more times. The gene calls are TRBV5-1 and TRBJ2-5; D remains unclear. Germline V CDR1 and CDR2: SGHRS, YFSETQ. Trimming pared 4 bases from V and 2 bases from J, leaving 15 bases between. This CDR3 spans 15 amino acids. This CDR3 is CASSPTRAGQETQYF. The CDR3 DNA reads as TGCGCCAGCAGCCCCACCCGGGCAGGACAAGAGACCCAGTACTTC.

In this sample, this clonotype turned up many times. J is TRBJ2-5 and V is TRBV7-2, with 11 positions matching TRBD2. The CDR3 extends over 19 amino acids. Trimming removed 5 bases from V and 0 bases from J; junction bases left unmatched: 14. Germline CDR1 is SGHTA and CDR2 is FQGNSA. CDR3 in amino acids: CASSLDLAGGQRYQETQYF. CDR3 sequence (DNA): TGTGCCAGCAGCCTGGACTTAGCGGGGGGGCAAAGGTACCAAGAGACCCAGTACTTC.

This clonotype was detected ten times or more. V gene TRBV19 combines with J gene TRBJ2-1; D might be TRBD2 (7 bases). The V end was cut by 2 bases, the J end by 8 bases, with 22 bases between. The length of the CDR3 is 17 residues. Germline lookup yields CDR1 LNHDA and CDR2 SQIVND (reference sequence). The CDR3 region has the DNA TGTGCCAGTAGTATAACTGGCGGGGGCCCAGTTGGGGATGAGCAGTTCTTC. It translates to CASSITGGGPVGDEQFF.

This clonotype was observed many times. This chain links TRBV27 with TRBJ2-3, with TRBD2 identical over 9 bases. Germline lookup yields CDR1 MNHEY and CDR2 SMNVEV (reference sequence). There are 13 residues in the CDR3. J was trimmed by 6 bases and V by 6 bases; bases with no gene match: 4. The CDR3 DNA reads TGTGCCAGCAGCCTAGCGGGGTACGATACGCAGTATTTT. It encodes CASSLAGYDTQYF.

This clonotype turned up a few times. The chain uses TRBV18 and TRBJ2-3; possibly TRBD2 for D (5 bases). The germline CDR1 and CDR2 sequences are KGHSH and LQKENI. The CDR3 spans 12 residues. Between the trimmed V and J ends, which lost 6 bases and 6 bases, there was a span of 10 bases. The CDR3 protein is CASSPGLDTQYF. CDR3 nucleotide sequence: TGTGCCAGCTCCCCCGGACTCGATACGCAGTATTTT.

The table lists this clonotype with many counts. The rearrangement uses TRBV28 and TRBJ2-4; weak D call: TRBD1 (6 bases). The CDR3 has 17 amino acids. Germline CDR1 MDHEN, CDR2 SYDVKM. The V gene lost 1 base and the J gene lost 0 bases, with 13 bases spanning the gap. In DNA, the CDR3 is TGTGCCAGCAGTTTATTTGGGGGACAACTAGCCAAAAACATTCAGTACTTC. This codes for CASSLFGGQLAKNIQYF.

This clonotype was recorded many times. The conserved phenylalanine or tryptophan is not found at the CDR3 terminus, so this likely reflects a read error. No DNA is shown, since the ends of the CDR3 on it are uncertain; the CDR3 is the one TCRdb lists. The chain links TRBV28 to TRBJ1-1. CDR1 and CDR2 (germline): MDHEN, SYDVKM. From its first to its last residue, the CDR3 has 12 amino acids. CDR3 in amino acids: CASSSLNEHLSL.

This clonotype was seen many times. The rearrangement joins TRBV28 to TRBJ1-2, with a possible D match to TRBD1 (5 bases). The germline V gene encodes CDR1 MDHEN and CDR2 SYDVKM. Trimming stripped 5 bases from V and 4 bases from J, with 14 bases between. This CDR3 spans 14 amino acids. This chain's CDR3 is CASSPGGPLYGYTF. The CDR3 region has the DNA TGTGCCAGCAGTCCCGGGGGTCCGCTCTATGGCTACACCTTC.

The table lists this clonotype with many counts. V and J are TRBV7-2 and TRBJ2-3; no definite D call. The V and J ends lost 5 bases and 2 bases respectively, with 11 bases between them. CDR3 size: 14 residues. The germline V gene encodes CDR1 SGHTA and CDR2 FQGNSA. CDR3 nucleotides: TGTGCCAGCAGCCCCAAAGCCATCACAGATACGCAGTATTTT. It codes for CASSPKAITDTQYF. The full variable domain, with the rest looked up from reference TRBV7-2 and TRBJ2-3, is GAGVSQSPSNKVTEKGKDVELRCDPISGHTALYWYRQSLGQGLEFLIYFQGNSAPDKSGLPSDRFSAERTGGSVSTLTIQRTQQEDSAVYLCASSPKAITDTQYFGPGTRLTVL.

In this sample, this clonotype turned up many times. V is TRBV12-3 or TRBV12-4 and J is TRBJ1-1, with D possibly being TRBD1 (6 bases). The CDR3 runs to 15 residues. Between the trimmed V and J ends, which lost 5 bases and 5 bases, there was a span of 18 bases. The CDR3 sequence: CASSPIFGGGTEAFF. DNA of the CDR3: TGTGCCAGCAGTCCGATTTTCGGAGGGGGGACTGAAGCTTTCTTT.

This clonotype appeared many times. The chain links TRBV6-1 to TRBJ2-3, with 7 bases matching TRBD2. The CDR3 contains 13 residues. V lost 7 bases to trimming and J lost 4 bases; unmatched junction nucleotides: 5. Germline values: CDR1 MNHNS, CDR2 SASEGT. The chain's CDR3 is CASTSLAADTQYF. CDR3 DNA sequence: TGTGCCAGCACCAGCCTAGCGGCAGATACGCAGTATTTT.

In its sample, this clonotype was seen a few times. The chain is built from TRBV4-3 and TRBJ2-5; 9 positions match TRBD1. Unmatched junction bases numbered 10, after V lost 1 base and J lost 4 bases. The length of the CDR3 is 17 residues. The germline V gene encodes CDR1 LGHNA and CDR2 YSLEER. CDR3 coding DNA: TGCGCCAGCAGCCAAGGCAACCGGGACAGGGTCACAGAGACCCAGTACTTC. It is translated as CASSQGNRDRVTETQYF.

By its share, this clonotype is medium-sized. The CDR3, as DNA: TGTGCCAGCAGTGAATCTGCCTCTGGAAACACCATATATTTT. It yields the protein CASSESASGNTIYF. This chain connects TRBV2 to TRBJ1-3; no clear D gene. Germline lookup yields CDR1 SNHLY and CDR2 FYNNEI. The CDR3 runs to 14 residues. Trimming took off 2 bases at V and 0 bases at J, with 5 bases between the two ends.

This clonotype was seen ten or more times. The genes are TRBV20-1 and TRBJ1-6; 8 nucleotides line up with TRBD1. This CDR3 comprises 13 residues. CDR1 and CDR2 from the germline V gene are DFQATT and SNEGSKA (reference sequence). V shed 4 bases, J shed 7 bases, and the junction held 3 bases outside the gene matches. In DNA, the CDR3 is TGCAGTGCTAAGGACAGGGCGAATTCACCCCTCCACTTT. Residues: CSAKDRANSPLHF.

This clonotype was recorded at least ten times. V and J are TRBV6-5 and TRBJ1-6, with D perhaps matching TRBD1 (5 bases). This CDR3 is built from 15 residues. The germline V gene has CDR1 MNHEY and CDR2 SVGAGI. V was shortened by 2 bases and J by 9 bases, with 14 bases between the two germline ends. Here the CDR3 reads CASSYITGRSSPLHF. As DNA, the CDR3 is TGTGCCAGCAGTTACATCACGGGGCGGTCTTCACCCCTCCACTTT.

This clonotype was counted at least ten times. The chain carries TRBV20-1 and TRBJ2-7, with a possible D match to TRBD1 (6 bases). V was trimmed by 3 bases and J by 2 bases, leaving 8 bases between them. The CDR3 consists of 12 residues. Per the germline V gene, CDR1 is DFQATT and CDR2 is SNEGSKA (reference sequence). The CDR3 DNA is TGCAGTGCTAGGGGGACACCCTACGAGCAGTACTTC. The encoded protein is CSARGTPYEQYF.

This clonotype was found a few times. The J gene is TRBJ2-3, the V gene TRBV10-3, with D unresolved. The CDR3 length is 14 residues. CDR1 ENHRY and CDR2 SYGVKD come from the germline V gene. V was cut by 3 bases and J by 5 bases, with 12 bases left in between. The chain's CDR3 is CAISESPHGDTQYF. The CDR3 DNA reads as TGTGCCATCAGTGAAAGCCCCCACGGAGATACGCAGTATTTT.

V gene TRBV6-1 combines with J gene TRBJ2-1; D uncertain. V was pared by 8 bases and J by 9 bases, with 11 bases between. Germline V gives CDR1 MNHNS, CDR2 SASEGT. CDR3 length: 11 amino acids. The CDR3 protein is CASEVVAEQFF. CDR3 sequence (DNA): TGTGCCAGCGAAGTCGTCGCTGAGCAGTTCTTC.

The rearrangement links TRBV5-4 to TRBJ2-4, with 7 bases matching TRBD1. Germline V gene data show CDR1 as SGHNT and CDR2 as YYREEE (reference sequence). The CDR3 consists of 18 residues. V gave up 4 bases and J gave up 0 bases; unmatched junction bases: 13. The CDR3 nucleotides are TGTGCCAGCAGCAAACGGGACAGCTATCTTCTAGCCAAAAACATTCAGTACTTC. Its protein is CASSKRDSYLLAKNIQYF.

This clonotype came up many times. The chain is built from TRBV19 and TRBJ1-1; 9 bases agree with TRBD1. The CDR3 length is 14 residues. Germline V gives CDR1 LNHDA, CDR2 SQIVND (reference sequence). V gave up 8 bases and J gave up 0 bases; unmatched junction bases: 4. The CDR3 DNA follows: TGTGCCAGTCGACAGGGGGTGATGAACACTGAAGCTTTCTTT. As protein: CASRQGVMNTEAFF.